This TCR beta chain emerged from a study of cytomegalovirus exposure and HLA in healthy donors. Study conclusions and caveats: In an earlier analysis, about 87% or about 30%: the productive usage of most TCR beta V segments. Later on, an analysis showed TCR association rates differing by HLA locus, with DRB1 the most and HLA-C the fewest. There were several of the most significant clusters that appeared linked to common viral pathogens in a later analysis. In a later analysis, a missense DCLRE1C variant was linked to TCR beta V- and J-gene trimming.

60 Vbeta and 13 Jbeta primers were used in PCR. The method was immunoSEQ multiplex PCR; TCRdb's version includes in-frame clones alone and lacks a portion of them. This sample carries more than 150,000 clones, approximately 80% of them seen once, and the ten largest clones take about 2.2%. CDR3 length: 16 residues. Germline assignment: CDR1 SGHVS and CDR2 FQNEAQ. In regard to this clone: Its antigen is not identified. The junction does not match germline at one end; this may be a read error.

The sequence was obtained from a woman in her 30s in good health and CMV-seronegative. The chain joins TRBV7-8 to TRBJ2-6, with 8 bases aligning to TRBD1. The material sequenced was PBMCs. CDR3 bases: TGTGCCAGCAGCTTAGGACAGGGGTCTGGGGCCAACGGCCTGACTTTC. Residues: CASSLGQGSGANGLTF.